This TCR beta chain emerged from a study of beta chain features in type 1 diabetes (dated by TCRdb to the late 2010s). About the full investigation: Mean age, gender distribution, total cell number and subset yield were not different between patients and healthy donors. In the study, TCRB repertoires of sorted circulating CD4+ T cell subsets from recently diagnosed type 1 diabetes patients were compared with those of matched healthy donors. Naive and central memory subsets were obtained from all 30 or so donors, but regulatory and stem cell-like memory subsets were isolated from only 8 patients and 8 healthy donors. Across all samples, around 99 million sorted cells were examined, and cell number per subset correlated strongly with RNA yield.

The entire isolated RNA was reverse transcribed using the High Capacity cDNA Reverse Transcription Kit, and thus expressed TCRB transcripts were sequenced. Deep immunoSEQ sequencing was applied to naive, central memory and regulatory T cell samples, giving an average of roughly 3.3 million total reads per sample. Sorted cells were lysed in RLT buffer and RNA was extracted with DNase-treated RNeasy Micro or Mini kits, depending on cell number. Each cell subset was processed on its own to prevent cross-contamination, while patient and healthy donor samples were processed together. The immunoSEQ multiplex PCR was used to amplify TCRB sequences from cDNA, yielding 87-bp fragments that span the CDR3 region. Amplicons were sequenced on the Illumina HiSeq platform. Turning to the authors' computational methods: PCR bias was corrected computationally using synthetic template baselines, and reads within Hamming distance 2 were collapsed, with unmergeable singletons discarded. Reads were aligned against IMGT so that V, D and J genes, CDR3 length and insertions or deletions at six rearrangement sites could be assigned. Clonotype counts were normalized to sorted cell number within each subset before computing true diversity and Gini coefficients with the tcR R package. Repertoire sharing was quantified using the overlap coefficient calculated on TCRB nucleotide sequences. The clones in this table, taken by TCRdb from immuneACCESS, are in-frame only. Not every clone is retained; where verified, under half of the shortfall comes from an unresolved V gene, and the cause of the rest is unknown. V, J and clone size derive from that table, while D and trimming were established from the DNA sequence. The sample profile shows roughly 160,000 clones; under 9.5% of them were found once. The top ten hold approximately 0.54% of the sample.

The research as a whole found: Sequencing cDNA rather than genomic DNA could over-represent highly expressing activated cells, although activation and CD3 levels did not differ between groups. Type 1 diabetes patients showed a moderate but significant shortening of TCRB CDR3 length in all four CD4+ subsets. Only small numbers of individuals were included in the HLA sub-analyses, which left unresolved whether HLA type had any influence on TCRB rearrangement. Patients with type 1 diabetes made fewer insertions and deleted more nucleotides at VDJ recombination sites, implying thymic rearrangement abnormalities. PCR might favor shorter templates, but patient and control samples were amplified and corrected together, so any skew would affect both groups equally. Naive, central memory and regulatory TCRB repertoires appeared to be more alike among patients than among healthy donors.

Each donor gave one peripheral blood draw, approximately 0.11 L on average, collected into heparinised tubes. A BD FACSAria II was used to sort naive, central memory, regulatory and stem cell-like memory CD4+ T cells with a panel that included CD45RO, CCR7, CD25, CD127, CD95 and CD27. A purity above 95% was achieved for all sorted populations. PBMCs were isolated right away by Lymphoprep density gradient centrifugation and were stained directly, without culture. So that batch effects would be minimized, each experiment stained and sorted samples in pairs, pairing one healthy donor with one patient. Note on this clone: Its specific antigen is unknown. Per-base qualities were not stored, and no clone one base away is much larger.

The TCR originated in a man between 18 and 35 years old with type 1 diabetes. The source material was central memory CD4+ T cells from blood.

The CDR3 here reads CASSPPGGGEAFF. The nucleotides read TGTGCCAGCTCACCACCTGGAGGGGGCGAAGCTTTCTTT. The chain is assembled from TRBV18 and TRBJ1-1, with 7 middle bases fitting TRBD1. Looking up the germline V gene yields CDR1 KGHSH and CDR2 LQKENI. Measured from the cysteine to the phenylalanine, the CDR3 is 13 residues long. CDR3 DNA only is kept here, 39 bases in frame from base 1. V is pruned by 0 bases and J by 8 bases, leaving 3 bases of the junction without a gene match.